These T cell receptor beta chains were read from a single sample in a study of OX40 agonist ivuxolimab in advanced cancers. Profiling relied on immunoSEQ multiplex PCR, and the TCRdb table lists in-frame clones only, not all of them. Here the sample spans around 70,000 clones, around 90% being singletons. The material was CD4+ or CD8+ T cells sorted from blood, obtained in a trial of the OX40 agonist ivuxolimab. The receptors come from an adult with an advanced solid tumor such as melanoma, head and neck, liver or kidney cancer. Both conserved end residues are part of each CDR3. D genes are given only for firm matches. Clone size appears in some rows only: once, few, many, or a class for an expanded clone.

size: .; J: TRBJ2-7; D: .; V: TRBV11-2; CDR3: CASSFGRGFEQYF; DNA: TGTGCCAGCAGCTTCGGCAGGGGCTTCGAGCAGTACTTC
size: .; J: TRBJ2-7; D: .; V: TRBV6-6; CDR3: CASSNSPYEQYF; DNA: TGTGCCAGCAGTAACTCCCCCTACGAGCAGTACTTC
size: .; J: TRBJ1-2; D: TRBD1; V: TRBV7-9; CDR3: CASSSPTGTAAYGYTF; DNA: TGTGCCAGCAGCTCCCCGACCGGGACAGCCGCCTATGGCTACACCTTC
size: .; J: TRBJ2-1; D: TRBD2; V: TRBV6-5; CDR3: CASSTSEAFNEQFF; DNA: TGTGCCAGCAGCACTAGCGAGGCCTTCAATGAGCAGTTCTTC
size: once; J: TRBJ2-3; D: TRBD2; V: TRBV6-6; CDR3: CASSYQSGGTDTQYF; DNA: TGTGCCAGCAGTTACCAGAGCGGGGGGACAGATACGCAGTATTTT
size: .; J: TRBJ1-1; D: .; V: TRBV15; CDR3: CATSPTRVPSTEAFF; DNA: TGTGCCACCAGCCCCACCCGGGTTCCGAGCACTGAAGCTTTCTTT
size: .; J: TRBJ2-7; D: .; V: TRBV12-5; CDR3: CASGLGQGALREQYF; DNA: TGTGCTAGTGGTTTGGGTCAGGGAGCACTACGAGAGCAGTACTTC
size: once; J: TRBJ1-1; D: .; V: TRBV13; CDR3: CASSLGRDTEAFF; DNA: TGTGCCAGCAGCTTAGGGCGGGACACTGAAGCTTTCTTT
size: .; J: TRBJ1-2; D: .; V: TRBV5-6; CDR3: CASSPGAPANYGYTF; DNA: TGTGCCAGCAGCCCGGGGGCGCCCGCTAACTATGGCTACACCTTC
size: once; J: TRBJ1-2; D: .; V: TRBV5-6; CDR3: CASTLTGYYGYTF; DNA: TGTGCCAGCACTCTGACTGGGTACTATGGCTACACCTTC
size: .; J: TRBJ2-5; D: TRBD2; V: TRBV7-9; CDR3: CASSAPLAGVGTQYF; DNA: TGTGCCAGCAGCGCCCCCCTAGCGGGGGTGGGGACCCAGTACTTC
size: .; J: TRBJ1-1; D: .; V: TRBV5-6; CDR3: CASSLFVTEAEAFF; DNA: TGTGCCAGCAGCTTGTTTGTTACAGAGGCTGAAGCTTTCTTT
size: .; J: TRBJ2-1; D: .; V: TRBV7-9; CDR3: CASSLAAQGQGEQFF; DNA: TGTGCCAGCAGCTTAGCGGCCCAGGGTCAGGGGGAGCAGTTCTTC
size: .; J: TRBJ1-2; D: TRBD1; V: TRBV6-6; CDR3: CASSTGEGYGYTF; DNA: TGTGCCAGCAGCACAGGGGAAGGCTATGGCTACACCTTC
size: few; J: TRBJ1-6; D: TRBD1; V: TRBV5-1; CDR3: CASSKERDRYSPLHF; DNA: TGCGCCAGCAGCAAGGAACGGGACAGGTATTCACCCCTCCACTTT
size: .; J: TRBJ1-1; D: .; V: TRBV6-6; CDR3: CASSTTWGTEAFF; DNA: TGTGCCAGCAGTACGACTTGGGGGACTGAAGCTTTCTTT
size: .; J: TRBJ2-3; D: .; V: TRBV27; CDR3: CASSLGVSSTDTQYF; DNA: TGTGCCAGCAGTTTGGGAGTGTCTAGCACAGATACGCAGTATTTT
size: .; J: TRBJ1-4; D: TRBD1; V: TRBV6-6; CDR3: CASSERTGASEKLFF; DNA: TGTGCCAGCAGTGAGAGGACAGGGGCAAGTGAAAAACTGTTTTTT
size: .; J: TRBJ2-7; D: .; V: TRBV5-1; CDR3: CASSLLGVEQYF; DNA: TGCGCCAGCAGCTTGCTTGGAGTCGAGCAGTACTTC
size: .; J: TRBJ2-1; D: .; V: TRBV29-1; CDR3: CSVEDADSNEQFF; DNA: TGCAGCGTTGAAGACGCGGACAGCAATGAGCAGTTCTTC
size: .; J: TRBJ1-5; D: .; V: TRBV28; CDR3: CASSLRGSQPQHF; DNA: TGTGCCAGCAGTTTAAGGGGTAGCCAGCCCCAGCATTTT
size: .; J: TRBJ1-2; D: .; V: TRBV11-2; CDR3: CASSFPQVADYGYTF; DNA: TGTGCCAGCAGCTTCCCCCAAGTAGCCGACTATGGCTACACCTTC
size: .; J: TRBJ2-7; D: TRBD1; V: TRBV7-8; CDR3: CASSWGQNYEQYF; DNA: TGTGCCAGCAGCTGGGGACAGAACTACGAGCAGTACTTC
size: .; J: TRBJ1-4; D: TRBD1; V: TRBV7-9; CDR3: CASSPYIDREPSGKLFF; DNA: TGTGCCAGCAGCCCTTACATCGACAGGGAACCAAGCGGGAAACTGTTTTTT
size: .; J: TRBJ2-7; D: .; V: TRBV7-9; CDR3: CASSLSHYEQYF; DNA: TGTGCCAGCAGCTTAAGTCACTACGAGCAGTACTTC
size: .; J: TRBJ2-7; D: TRBD2; V: TRBV4-1; CDR3: CASSQDGLGGAPYYEQYF; DNA: TGCGCCAGCAGCCAAGATGGGTTGGGAGGGGCCCCATACTACGAGCAGTACTTC
size: .; J: TRBJ1-1; D: TRBD1; V: TRBV7-6; CDR3: CASSLAGQGGDTEAFF; DNA: TGTGCCAGCAGCTTAGCGGGACAGGGTGGAGACACTGAAGCTTTCTTT
size: .; J: TRBJ2-5; D: .; V: TRBV13; CDR3: CASSFLGQETQYF; DNA: TGTGCCAGCAGTTTCCTAGGGCAAGAGACCCAGTACTTC
size: .; J: TRBJ2-7; D: .; V: TRBV27; CDR3: CASSYGTANEQYF; DNA: TGTGCCAGCAGCTACGGGACTGCCAACGAGCAGTACTTC
size: .; J: TRBJ2-1; D: .; V: TRBV7-9; CDR3: CASSPVRSSYNEQFF; DNA: TGTGCCAGCAGCCCCGTCCGGAGCTCCTACAATGAGCAGTTCTTC
size: .; J: TRBJ2-2; D: .; V: TRBV7-6; CDR3: CASSLPDRESGGELFF; DNA: TGTGCCAGCAGCTTACCGGACAGAGAAAGTGGCGGGGAGCTGTTTTTT
size: .; J: TRBJ1-2; D: .; V: TRBV7-2; CDR3: CASSLAGAAYGYTF; DNA: TGTGCCAGCAGCTTAGCGGGGGCGGCATATGGCTACACCTTC
size: .; J: TRBJ2-2; D: .; V: TRBV9; CDR3: CASSVSWPGELFF; DNA: TGTGCCAGCAGCGTAAGTTGGCCCGGGGAGCTGTTTTTT
size: .; J: TRBJ1-4; D: .; V: TRBV4-3; CDR3: CASSQDGGNVGEKLFF; DNA: TGCGCCAGCAGCCAAGATGGGGGGAACGTTGGGGAAAAACTGTTTTTT
size: .; J: TRBJ2-7; D: .; V: TRBV11-2; CDR3: CASSGQWDGYEQYF; DNA: TGTGCCAGCAGCGGTCAATGGGACGGCTACGAGCAGTACTTC
size: .; J: TRBJ2-7; D: .; V: TRBV4-1; CDR3: CASSPRDGSYEQYF; DNA: TGCGCCAGCAGCCCACGGGACGGCTCCTACGAGCAGTACTTC
size: .; J: TRBJ1-4; D: .; V: TRBV13; CDR3: CASSLRGLEEKLFF; DNA: TGTGCCAGCAGCCTTCGGGGATTGGAGGAAAAACTGTTTTTT
size: once; J: TRBJ2-7; D: .; V: TRBV4-1; CDR3: CASSQGGGQVYEQYF; DNA: TGCGCCAGCAGCCAAGGGGGGGGACAGGTTTACGAGCAGTACTTC
size: .; J: TRBJ1-6; D: .; V: TRBV28; CDR3: CASSLGGAYNSPLHF; DNA: TGTGCCAGCAGTTTGGGCGGAGCCTATAATTCACCCCTCCACTTT
size: few; J: TRBJ1-5; D: .; V: TRBV21-1; CDR3: CASSKGTGGAAQPQHF; DNA: TGTGCCAGCAGCAAAGGGACAGGGGGCGCGGCCCAGCCCCAGCATTTT
size: .; J: TRBJ2-1; D: TRBD2; V: TRBV18; CDR3: CASSPPRGVANEQFF; DNA: TGTGCCAGCTCACCACCCCGGGGGGTCGCGAATGAGCAGTTCTTC
size: .; J: TRBJ2-7; D: .; V: TRBV6-5; CDR3: CASSWDKAGLNEQYF; DNA: TGTGCCAGCAGTTGGGACAAAGCGGGGCTCAACGAGCAGTACTTC
size: .; J: TRBJ2-7; D: .; V: TRBV13; CDR3: CASSLGRAYEQYF; DNA: TGTGCCAGCAGCTTAGGGAGGGCCTACGAGCAGTACTTC
size: once; J: TRBJ1-1; D: .; V: TRBV19; CDR3: CASSPDRGFTEAFF; DNA: TGTGCCAGTAGTCCAGACCGGGGTTTCACTGAAGCTTTCTTT
size: .; J: TRBJ2-3; D: .; V: TRBV6-6; CDR3: CASSYSLRDTQYF; DNA: TGTGCCAGCAGTTACTCTCTTCGGGATACGCAGTATTTT
size: .; J: TRBJ2-3; D: TRBD1; V: TRBV11-3; CDR3: CASSSRQGNTDTQYF; DNA: TGTGCCAGCAGCTCTAGACAGGGTAACACAGATACGCAGTATTTT
size: .; J: TRBJ2-5; D: .; V: TRBV7-6; CDR3: CASSLETSFETQYF; DNA: TGTGCCAGCAGCTTAGAAACTAGCTTCGAGACCCAGTACTTC
size: .; J: TRBJ2-7; D: .; V: TRBV5-1; CDR3: CASSLAGVGDEQYF; DNA: TGCGCCAGCAGCTTGGCTGGAGTCGGCGACGAGCAGTACTTC
size: .; J: TRBJ2-5; D: .; V: TRBV7-9; CDR3: CASSLGPRPEGETQYF; DNA: TGTGCCAGCAGCTTAGGGCCCCGCCCCGAAGGAGAGACCCAGTACTTC
size: .; J: TRBJ1-5; D: TRBD1; V: TRBV7-8; CDR3: CASSMGQNNQPQHF; DNA: TGTGCCAGCAGCATGGGACAGAACAATCAGCCCCAGCATTTT
size: .; J: TRBJ2-5; D: TRBD2; V: TRBV7-9; CDR3: CASSLARGAGRETQYF; DNA: TGTGCCAGCAGCTTAGCGCGGGGGGCAGGGAGAGAGACCCAGTACTTC
size: .; J: TRBJ2-7; D: .; V: TRBV4-1; CDR3: CASSQERFWEQYF; DNA: TGCGCCAGCAGCCAAGAAAGGTTTTGGGAGCAGTACTTC
size: .; J: TRBJ2-1; D: .; V: TRBV19; CDR3: CASSIMAYNEQFF; DNA: TGTGCCAGTAGTATCATGGCCTACAATGAGCAGTTCTTC